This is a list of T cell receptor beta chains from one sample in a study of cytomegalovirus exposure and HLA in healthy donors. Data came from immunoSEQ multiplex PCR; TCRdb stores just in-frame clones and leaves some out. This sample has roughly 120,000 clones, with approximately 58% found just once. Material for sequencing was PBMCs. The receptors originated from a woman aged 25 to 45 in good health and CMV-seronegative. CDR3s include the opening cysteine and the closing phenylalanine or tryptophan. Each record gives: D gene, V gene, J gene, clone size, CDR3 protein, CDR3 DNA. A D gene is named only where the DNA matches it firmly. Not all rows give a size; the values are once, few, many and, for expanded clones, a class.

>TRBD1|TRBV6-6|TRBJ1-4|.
CATDHRDRSEKLFF
TGTGCCACGGACCACCGGGACAGAAGTGAAAAACTGTTTTTT
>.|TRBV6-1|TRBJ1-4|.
CASHPGLLNEKLFF
TGTGCCAGCCATCCGGGACTTCTGAATGAAAAACTGTTTTTT
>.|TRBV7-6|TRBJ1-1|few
CASSPRTANTEAFF
TGTGCCAGCAGCCCCCGGACAGCTAACACTGAAGCTTTCTTT
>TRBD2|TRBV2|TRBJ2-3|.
CASSLMTSGGTDTQYF
TGTGCCAGCAGTTTAATGACTAGCGGGGGAACAGATACGCAGTATTTT
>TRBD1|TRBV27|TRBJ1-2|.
CASSSRTGNGYTF
TGTGCCAGCAGTTCCAGGACAGGGAATGGCTACACCTTC
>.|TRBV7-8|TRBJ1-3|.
CASSLGTGLSGNTIYF
TGTGCCAGCAGCCTCGGAACAGGCCTCTCTGGAAACACCATATATTTT
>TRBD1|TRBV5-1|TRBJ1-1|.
CASSSGQGKSTEAFF
TGCGCCAGCAGCAGCGGACAGGGGAAGAGCACTGAAGCTTTCTTT
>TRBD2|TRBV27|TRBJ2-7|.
CASSLSRRGSSYEQYF
TGTGCCAGCAGTTTAAGTCGGCGGGGGAGCTCCTACGAGCAGTACTTC
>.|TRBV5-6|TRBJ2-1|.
CASALDSPDNEQFF
TGTGCCAGCGCATTGGATAGCCCGGACAATGAGCAGTTCTTC
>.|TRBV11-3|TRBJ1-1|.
CASSSRGIFQLVYKAFF
TGTGCCAGCAGCTCGCGGGGTATATTTCAGCTAGTATACAAAGCTTTCTTT
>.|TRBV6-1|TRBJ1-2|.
CASSEDSSYGYTF
TGTGCCAGCAGTGAAGACAGCTCCTATGGCTACACCTTC
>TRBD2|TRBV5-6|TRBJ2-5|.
CASSSGLAEYQETQYF
TGTGCCAGCAGCTCCGGACTAGCGGAGTACCAAGAGACCCAGTACTTC
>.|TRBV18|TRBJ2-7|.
CASSIGQFYEQYF
TGTGCCAGCTCAATAGGACAGTTCTACGAGCAGTACTTC
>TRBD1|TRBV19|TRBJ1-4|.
CASSLWTGANEKLFF
TGTGCCAGTAGTCTTTGGACAGGGGCTAATGAAAAACTGTTTTTT
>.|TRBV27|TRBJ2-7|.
CASSLSRGLAYEQYF
TGTGCCAGCAGTTTATCACGGGGTCTAGCCTACGAGCAGTACTTC
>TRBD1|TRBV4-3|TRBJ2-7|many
CASSQDQGDSSYEQYF
TGCGCCAGCAGCCAAGATCAGGGGGATAGCTCCTACGAGCAGTACTTC
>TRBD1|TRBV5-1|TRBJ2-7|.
CASSLGPGQGVVEQYF
TGCGCCAGCAGCTTGGGACCTGGACAGGGGGTGGTCGAGCAGTACTTC
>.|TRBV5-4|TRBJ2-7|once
CASSSPEGSYEQYF
TGTGCCAGCAGCTCCCCGGAGGGGTCCTACGAGCAGTACTTC
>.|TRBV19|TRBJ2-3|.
CASSLRGGPDTQYF
TGTGCCAGTAGTCTACGGGGAGGCCCAGATACGCAGTATTTT
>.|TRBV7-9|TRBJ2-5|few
CASSLHGTLQETQYF
TGTGCCAGCAGCTTACATGGGACTTTACAAGAGACCCAGTACTTC
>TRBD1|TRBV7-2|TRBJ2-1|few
CASSLSQGPNEQFF
TGTGCCAGCAGCTTGTCACAGGGGCCCAATGAGCAGTTCTTC
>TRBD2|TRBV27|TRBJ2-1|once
CASSSPSGSGGYNEQFF
TGTGCCAGCAGTAGCCCTTCCGGGAGCGGGGGATACAATGAGCAGTTCTTC
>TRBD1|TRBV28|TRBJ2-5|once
CASRATGTAETQYF
TGTGCCAGCAGAGCAACCGGGACAGCGGAGACCCAGTACTTC
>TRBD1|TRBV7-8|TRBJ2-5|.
CASSLRDRPLQETQYF
TGTGCCAGCAGCCTCCGGGACAGGCCGCTCCAAGAGACCCAGTACTTC
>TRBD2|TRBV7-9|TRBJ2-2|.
CASSLGLAVNTGELFF
TGTGCCAGCAGCTTAGGTCTAGCGGTGAACACCGGGGAGCTGTTTTTT
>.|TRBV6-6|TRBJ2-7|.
CASSFGGPYEQYF
TGTGCCAGCAGTTTTGGTGGCCCGTACGAGCAGTACTTC
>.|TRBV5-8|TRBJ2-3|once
CASSWLVASGTDTQYF
TGTGCCAGCAGCTGGCTGGTTGCGAGCGGCACTGATACGCAGTATTTT
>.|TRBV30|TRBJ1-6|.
CAWSAGTKNSPLHF
TGTGCCTGGAGTGCAGGCACCAAGAATTCACCCCTCCACTTT
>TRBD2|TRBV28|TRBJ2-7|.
CASSLAGGYEQYF
TGTGCCAGCAGTCTAGCGGGAGGATACGAGCAGTACTTC
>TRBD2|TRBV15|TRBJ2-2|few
CATSGEGRTTGELFF
TGTGCCACCAGCGGGGAGGGACGGACCACCGGGGAGCTGTTTTTT
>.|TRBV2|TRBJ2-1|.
CASSRETYNEQFF
TGTGCCAGCTCACGGGAGACCTACAATGAGCAGTTCTTC
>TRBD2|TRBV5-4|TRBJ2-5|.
CASSLKAGGQETQYF
TGTGCCAGCAGCTTGAAAGCGGGGGGCCAAGAGACCCAGTACTTC
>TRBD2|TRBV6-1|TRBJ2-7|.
CASSAGLAGSHEQYF
TGTGCCAGCAGTGCCGGACTAGCGGGGTCCCACGAGCAGTACTTC
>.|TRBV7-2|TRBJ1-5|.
CASSPSSNQPQHF
TGTGCCAGCAGCCCCAGTAGCAATCAGCCCCAGCATTTT
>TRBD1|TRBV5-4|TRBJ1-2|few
CASSPQGDGYGYTF
TGTGCCAGCAGCCCGCAGGGGGATGGGTATGGCTACACCTTC
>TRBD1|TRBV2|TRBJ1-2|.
CASSPYGTGNYGYTF
TGTGCCAGCAGCCCGTACGGGACAGGAAACTATGGCTACACCTTC
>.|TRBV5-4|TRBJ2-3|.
CASSLRLTSTDTQYF
TGTGCCAGCAGCTTGCGACTGACTAGCACAGATACGCAGTATTTT
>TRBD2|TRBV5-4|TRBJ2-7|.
CASRGGLAGGPAYEQYF
TGTGCCAGCAGGGGGGGACTAGCGGGAGGGCCCGCCTACGAGCAGTACTTC
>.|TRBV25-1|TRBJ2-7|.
CASSDLYEQYF
TGTGCCAGCAGTGACTTATACGAGCAGTACTTC
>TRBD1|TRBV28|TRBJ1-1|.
CASTSDRETSQKKAFF
TGTGCCAGCACCTCGGACAGGGAGACGTCACAAAAAAAAGCTTTCTTT
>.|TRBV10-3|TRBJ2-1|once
CAISGTPYNEQFF
TGTGCCATCAGTGGGACACCCTACAATGAGCAGTTCTTC
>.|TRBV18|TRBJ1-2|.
CASTSPGSAYGYTF
TGTGCCAGCACTTCACCGGGGTCCGCCTATGGCTACACCTTC
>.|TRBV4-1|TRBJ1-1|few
CASSALGGAADTEAFF
TGCGCCAGCAGCGCCCTAGGGGGGGCTGCGGACACTGAAGCTTTCTTT
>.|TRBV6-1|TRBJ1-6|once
CASSEAGATGSPLHF
TGTGCCAGCAGTGAAGCTGGGGCAACTGGGTCACCCCTCCACTTT
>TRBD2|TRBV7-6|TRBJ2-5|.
CASTIVAGEETQYF
TGTGCCAGCACCATAGTAGCGGGTGAAGAGACCCAGTACTTC
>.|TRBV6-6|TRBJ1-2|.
CASSTGTTGYGYTF
TGTGCCAGCAGTACGGGGACAACGGGCTATGGCTACACCTTC
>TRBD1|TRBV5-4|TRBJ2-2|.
CASSLFVTGADGELFF
TGTGCCAGCAGCTTGTTTGTGACAGGGGCGGACGGGGAGCTGTTTTTT
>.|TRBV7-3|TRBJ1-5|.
CASSRGSNQPQHF
TGTGCCAGCAGCAGGGGCAGCAATCAGCCCCAGCATTTT
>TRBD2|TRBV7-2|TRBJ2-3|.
CASSYGGSRTDTQYF
TGTGCCAGCAGCTATGGCGGGAGCCGTACAGATACGCAGTATTTT
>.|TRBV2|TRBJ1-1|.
CASSAQQNTEAFF
TGTGCCAGCAGTGCACAGCAGAACACTGAAGCTTTCTTT
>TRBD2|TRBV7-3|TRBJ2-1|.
CASSQGLAGGREQFF
TGTGCCAGCAGCCAGGGACTAGCGGGAGGCAGGGAGCAGTTCTTC
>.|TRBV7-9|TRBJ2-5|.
CASKLNGQPQETQYF
TGTGCCAGCAAACTAAATGGACAGCCCCAAGAGACCCAGTACTTC
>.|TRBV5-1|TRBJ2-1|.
CASDPGGPHYNEQFF
TGCGCCAGCGACCCAGGAGGTCCCCACTACAATGAGCAGTTCTTC
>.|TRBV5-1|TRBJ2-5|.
CASSTDSNQETQYF
TGCGCCAGCAGCACTGACAGTAACCAAGAGACCCAGTACTTC
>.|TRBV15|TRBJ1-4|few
CATSRISAEGEKLFF
TGTGCCACCAGCAGAATCTCGGCAGAGGGTGAAAAACTGTTTTTT